This T cell receptor beta chain was identified during a study of early T cells in non-severe SARS-CoV-2 infection. Study as a whole: Sequencing of bulk RNA from unsorted whole blood was done, without chain pairing. Notes on the study in general: Private and CD4 specificities were missed by VDJdb matching, which favored anti-spike CD8 responses.

This clonotype was detected only a few times. Its antigen is unidentified. Individual cDNA molecules were tagged with unique molecular identifiers, the study reported. Using its own MiXCR run on the 5' RACE reads, TCRdb lists one record per CDR3 protein. The sample shows tens of thousands of distinct CDR3 sequences, about 13% of them seen only once. CDR1 is SEHNR, CDR2 FQNEAQ, per germline (reference sequence). The V end was cut by 1 base, the J end by 1 base, with 4 bases between. This CDR3 is 13 amino acids long. The receptor was derived from an adult who was a healthcare worker with PCR-confirmed SARS-CoV-2 infection or an uninfected control (not recorded which). Sample: whole blood, taken at baseline. V gene TRBV7-9 combines with J gene TRBJ1-2; D not certain. The CDR3 nucleotides are TGTGCCAGCAGCTTAGGTGATAACTATGGCTACACCTTC. Its translation is CASSLGDNYGYTF.